Below, one TCR beta chain is given with its context. Its antigen is not known. The record originates from a study of cytomegalovirus exposure and HLA in healthy donors. General observations from the study: Subsequent analysis revealed that first-cohort TCR clusters tended to co-occur in the 120 or so validation repertoires. Researchers counted around 160 TCR beta chains as cytomegalovirus-associated. As confirmed in vitro, three CMV-associated chains were specific for CMV antigens.

TCRdb's table, derived via immunoSEQ multiplex PCR, lists solely in-frame clones and lacks some. The data show 170,000 or so clones, 84% seen once. Sequenced input: PBMCs. The clonotype was recovered from a woman in her late teens or twenties in good health and CMV-seropositive.

For the CDR3, the DNA is TGTGCCAGCAGTGGTGGTGGACTAGCCAGAGAGACCCAGTACTTC. Translation: CASSGGGLARETQYF. The chain carries TRBV2 and TRBJ2-5, with TRBD2 matching over 8 bases. This CDR3 is built from 15 residues. Germline values: CDR1 SNHLY, CDR2 FYNNEI. V lost 4 bases, J lost 4 bases, and 8 bases stayed unmatched.